The clone carrying this T cell receptor beta chain was counted between two and nine times. Trimming cost V 5 bases and J 4 bases; bases outside gene matches: 14. This CDR3 is 17 amino acids long. Germline CDR1 reads SGHVS; CDR2 reads FQNEAQ. The sample comes from a study of T cells in Graves' hyperthyroidism and ophthalmopathy. Amplified TCR beta CDR3 regions came from RNA transcripts. HTBI primers were the set used in a first-round RT-PCR of the TCR CDR3. Each CDR3 protein gets one entry after TCRdb re-called the multiplex PCR reads with MiXCR. Counted here are over 700,000 distinct CDR3 sequences, under 20% occurring once; the ten biggest clones make up around 15%.

The chain carries TRBV7-8 and TRBJ1-2; 9 bases are shared with TRBD1. The source material was blood. The clonotype comes from a woman aged 50 to 60 with Graves' hyperthyroidism that later progressed to Graves' ophthalmopathy. Here the CDR3 DNA reads TGTGCCAGCAGCCGTTCGAGGACAGGGGCCACTAGCTATGGCTACACCTTC. Translated, it gives CASSRSRTGATSYGYTF.